Below, 28 T cell receptor beta chains from the same sample are listed, as sequenced in a study of identical twins. Using its own MiXCR run on the 5' RACE reads, TCRdb lists one record per CDR3 protein. This sample has about 900,000 distinct CDR3 sequences; roughly an eighth occur once, and the top ten carry around 1.5%. This sample also belongs to another study, concerning yellow fever vaccine responses in identical twins.

Sequenced input: PBMCs. These receptors were obtained from a young woman in good health.

This clonotype appeared a few times. The chain employs TRBV7-8 and TRBJ2-5; D perhaps matches TRBD1 (6 bases). Trimming took 4 bases from V and 6 from J, leaving 21 bases between them. This CDR3 is built from 16 residues. Germline V gene data show CDR1 as SGHVS and CDR2 as FQNEAQ. CDR3 DNA sequence: TGTGCCAGCAGCTCATCAGGGGCCGGAGAAGTGAAGACCCAGTACTTC. Translating gives CASSSSGAGEVKTQYF.

The rearrangement joins TRBV13 to TRBJ2-7, with D possibly matching TRBD1 (5 bases). The CDR3 runs to 11 residues. Germline V lookup: CDR1 PRHDT, CDR2 FYEKMQ (reference sequence). V was clipped by 8 bases and J by 4 bases, with 9 bases between them. This chain's CDR3 is CASATGYEQYF. The CDR3 nucleotides are TGTGCCAGCGCAACAGGATACGAGCAGTACTTC.

A note on this clonotype: The germline gene is not matched at one end of the junction; a read error may be the cause. The gene calls are TRBV12-3 or TRBV12-4 and TRBJ2-3, with TRBD2 identical over 9 bases. This CDR3 is built from 18 residues. The CDR3 nucleotides read TGTGCCATCAGTTTCTCCCTAGCGGGGACATCTAGCACAGATACGCAGTATTTT. Protein product: CAISFSLAGTSSTDTQYF.

The chain has TRBV5-1 and TRBJ1-5, with unresolved D. CDR1 is SGHRS and CDR2 is YFSETQ in the germline V gene. This CDR3 spans 15 amino acids. Trimming shortened V by 0 bases and J by 2 bases, and 9 bases separated the two germline ends. CDR3 amino acids: CASSLAPSGNQPQHF. CDR3 sequence (DNA): TGCGCCAGCAGCTTGGCTCCCTCAGGCAATCAGCCCCAGCATTTT. The full variable domain, rest sourced from reference TRBV5-1 and TRBJ1-5, is KAGVTQTPRYLIKTRGQQVTLSCSPISGHRSVSWYQQTPGQGLQFLFEYFSETQRNKGNFPGRFSGRQFSNSRSEMNVSTLELGDSALYLCASSLAPSGNQPQHFGDGTRLSIL.

The chain links TRBV3-1 to TRBJ2-1; the D gene is possibly TRBD1 (5 bases). The CDR3 runs to 13 residues. Trimming cost V 3 bases and J 8 bases, with 11 bases left between them. CDR1 LGHDT and CDR2 YNNKEL come from the germline V gene (reference sequence). CDR3 coding DNA: TGTGCCAGCAGCCAGGACATCCAGGATGAGCAGTTCTTC. Amino acids: CASSQDIQDEQFF.

The chain is built from TRBV11-2 and TRBJ2-1; TRBD2 aligns across 12 bases. The germline CDR1 and CDR2 sequences are SGHAT and FQNNGV. The CDR3 consists of 15 residues. The J segment lost 5 bases and the V segment lost 7 bases, leaving 6 bases of the junction unmatched. The CDR3 coding sequence is TGTGCCAGCACCAATAGACTAGCGGGAGACAATGAGCAGTTCTTC. Translation gives CASTNRLAGDNEQFF.

This clonotype has just one count. The genes are TRBV20-1 and TRBJ2-1; 8 bases match TRBD2. There are 11 residues in the CDR3. Germline V lookup: CDR1 DFQATT, CDR2 SNEGSKA (reference sequence). CDR3 DNA sequence: TGCAGCCGGTCTAGCGGGCGAGCGCAGTTCTTC. As protein: CSRSSGRAQFF.

The chain couples TRBV20-1 to TRBJ2-1; TRBD1 matches at 7 bases. The CDR3 spans 13 residues. CDR1 is DFQATT, CDR2 SNEGSKA, per germline (reference sequence). The ends lost 5 bases at V and 5 bases at J; junction bases unmatched: 6. CDR3 residues: CSAHRDSNNEQFF. CDR3 sequence (DNA): TGCAGTGCTCATCGGGACAGCAACAATGAGCAGTTCTTC.

This clonotype was counted only a few times. V and J are TRBV28 and TRBJ2-1, with D possibly being TRBD1 (6 bases). The CDR3 extends over 17 amino acids. The V gene lost 4 bases and the J gene lost 0 bases, with 16 bases spanning the gap. CDR1 and CDR2 (germline): MDHEN, SYDVKM. The CDR3: CASSSVGQGSSYNEQFF. DNA for the CDR3: TGTGCCAGCAGTTCCGTCGGGCAGGGGAGCTCCTACAATGAGCAGTTCTTC.

This clonotype was seen ten or more times. The rearrangement joins TRBV29-1 to TRBJ1-1; 7 positions match TRBD1. The CDR3 has 13 residues. V lost 5 bases, J lost 4 bases, and 7 bases stayed unmatched. Germline assignment: CDR1 SQVTM and CDR2 ANQGSEA. Written as DNA, the CDR3 is TGCAGCGTTTTACAGGGGATGTTCACTGAAGCTTTCTTT. Translated, it gives CSVLQGMFTEAFF.

There are a few counts of this clonotype. V usage is TRBV20-1 and J usage is TRBJ2-7; possibly TRBD2 for D (5 bases). This CDR3 spans 14 amino acids. Per the germline V gene, CDR1 is DFQATT and CDR2 is SNEGSKA (reference sequence). The CDR3 sequence: CGRLPTSSSYEQYF. The CDR3 DNA follows: TGCGGACGACTACCGACCTCAAGCTCCTACGAGCAGTACTTC.

The table lists this clonotype with a few counts. The V gene is TRBV20-1, the J gene TRBJ2-5; 7 nucleotides agree with TRBD1. V lost 0 bases, J lost 9 bases, and 10 bases stayed unmatched. Germline CDR1 is DFQATT and CDR2 is SNEGSKA (reference sequence). CDR3 size: 14 residues. The CDR3 loop is CSARDWVARGPQYF. The CDR3 region has the DNA TGCAGTGCTAGAGATTGGGTAGCGAGGGGGCCCCAGTACTTC.

This clonotype turned up a few times. The J gene is TRBJ2-2, the V gene TRBV5-1, with TRBD1 matching 11 bases. The CDR3 is made up of 18 amino acids. V lost 0 bases, J lost 7 bases, and 11 bases stayed unmatched. The germline CDR1 and CDR2 sequences are SGHRS and YFSETQ. CDR3 bases: TGCGCCAGCAGCTTGGAGGACAGGGGGCTGGAACAAGGCGGGGAGCTGTTTTTT. Translated: CASSLEDRGLEQGGELFF.

The chain is built from TRBV29-1 and TRBJ2-6; D may be TRBD1 (6 bases). V shed 4 bases and J shed 0 bases, with 10 bases lying between them. Germline-derived CDR1 and CDR2 are SQVTM and ANQGSEA. The CDR3 loop spans 15 amino acids. The CDR3 loop reads CSVARGSSGANVLTF. The CDR3 bases are TGCAGCGTTGCCAGGGGTAGCTCTGGGGCCAACGTCCTGACTTTC.

The rearrangement uses TRBV9 and TRBJ2-3; the D gene is possibly TRBD2 (6 bases). Germline loops: CDR1 SGDLS, CDR2 YYNGEE. There are 15 residues in the CDR3. V lost 4 bases and J lost 2, with 14 bases in between. In nucleotides, the CDR3 is TGTGCCAGCAGCTATGTGGGACTCCCCACAGATACGCAGTATTTT. Protein: CASSYVGLPTDTQYF.

The table lists this clonotype with many counts. This rearrangement joins TRBV3-1 to TRBJ2-2; a weak D match, TRBD2 (5 bases). This CDR3 has 15 amino acids. Trimming stripped 4 bases from V and 6 bases from J, with 15 bases between. Per germline, CDR1 LGHDT and CDR2 YNNKEL (reference sequence). CDR3 nucleotide sequence: TGTGCCAGCAGCCCCACCGCGGAGGTCTCCGGGGAGCTGTTTTTT. Encoded protein: CASSPTAEVSGELFF.

This clonotype was seen at least ten times. The chain couples TRBV29-1 to TRBJ1-3; D possibly corresponds to TRBD1 (6 bases). The germline V gene encodes CDR1 SQVTM and CDR2 ANQGSEA. The CDR3 covers 13 residues. Trimming cost V 4 bases and J 2 bases, with 9 bases left between them. The CDR3 region is CSVAGTPGNTIYF. The CDR3 DNA sequence: TGCAGCGTTGCCGGGACACCTGGAAACACCATATATTTT.

V usage is TRBV7-6 and J usage is TRBJ2-3; D possibly corresponds to TRBD1 (6 bases). V was pared by 5 bases and J by 3 bases, with 18 bases between. The CDR3 consists of 16 residues. Germline V gene lookup returns CDR1 SGHVS and CDR2 FNYEAQ. The CDR3 DNA follows: TGTGCCAGCAGCCCAGGGGCCCGACCGACAACAGATACGCAGTATTTT. Amino acids: CASSPGARPTTDTQYF.

The chain joins TRBV29-1 to TRBJ2-7; D may be TRBD2 (5 bases). The V and J ends lost 4 bases and 3 bases respectively, with 16 bases between them. Germline CDR1 reads SQVTM; CDR2 reads ANQGSEA. The CDR3 sequence is 14 residues long. CDR3 nucleotide sequence: TGCAGCGTTGCAAGCGACGGGATTTTCTACGAGCAGTACTTC. This sequence encodes CSVASDGIFYEQYF.

This chain joins TRBV20-1 and TRBJ2-7; 9 nucleotides line up with TRBD2. Trimming removed 6 bases from V and 2 bases from J; junction bases left unmatched: 5. There are 13 residues in the CDR3. Germline V CDR1 and CDR2: DFQATT, SNEGSKA (reference sequence). CDR3 in DNA: TGCAGTGCCACCGGGACTAGCACCTACGAGCAGTACTTC. Translation gives CSATGTSTYEQYF.

This clonotype was picked up a small number of times. The V gene is TRBV20-1, the J gene TRBJ2-1; TRBD2 matches 13 bases. V lost 3 bases, J lost 4 bases, and 6 bases stayed unmatched. The CDR3 is made up of 16 amino acids. Germline assignment: CDR1 DFQATT and CDR2 SNEGSKA (reference sequence). DNA of the CDR3: TGCAGTGCTAGGGGGGGACTAGCGGGATCGTACAATGAGCAGTTCTTC. Its translation: CSARGGLAGSYNEQFF.

A few counts support this clonotype. The chain joins TRBV20-1 to TRBJ1-2; D may be TRBD1 (6 bases). The V gene's germline CDR1 is DFQATT and CDR2 SNEGSKA (reference sequence). V was clipped by 0 bases and J by 7 bases, with 21 bases between them. The CDR3 consists of 16 residues. This chain's CDR3 is CSARELGTGIPFGYTF. The DNA for the CDR3 is TGCAGTGCTAGAGAGCTCGGAACAGGGATTCCTTTTGGCTACACCTTC.

The chain has TRBV5-1 and TRBJ2-1; tentative D call: TRBD2 (5 bases). The CDR3 totals 13 residues. The germline V gene has CDR1 SGHRS and CDR2 YFSETQ. Deletions cut 2 bases from V and 5 bases from J, with 8 bases between. The CDR3 nucleotides are TGCGCCAGCAGCTTTGGAGGACACAATGAGCAGTTCTTC. Protein sequence: CASSFGGHNEQFF.

This clonotype appeared a few times. The rearrangement uses TRBV28 and TRBJ1-1; TRBD1 matches 7 bases. The CDR3 is 15 residues long. The germline V gene encodes CDR1 MDHEN and CDR2 SYDVKM. After removal of 2 bases from V and 5 bases from J, the junction contained 8 bases not matched to a gene. The CDR3 bases are TGTGCCAGCAGTTTACCTAGACAGGGAGGTACTGAAGCTTTCTTT. It codes for CASSLPRQGGTEAFF.

This sequence joins TRBV20-1 and TRBJ2-1; either TRBD1 or TRBD2 may supply D (5 bases each). The germline V and J ends were trimmed by 3 bases and 9 bases, with 12 bases remaining between them. Germline V gene lookup returns CDR1 DFQATT and CDR2 SNEGSKA (reference sequence). This CDR3 is 12 amino acids long. CDR3 DNA: TGCAGTGCTAGGGGACCGGCGGGTGAGCAGTTCTTC. It codes for CSARGPAGEQFF.

V and J are TRBV7-8 and TRBJ2-3; D possibly corresponds to TRBD1 (6 bases). This CDR3 contains 14 residues. Germline CDR1 and CDR2: SGHVS and FQNEAQ. V lost 6 bases, J lost 4 bases, and 14 bases lay in between. CDR3 loop: CASSRGLGADTQYF. For the CDR3, the DNA is TGTGCCAGCAGTAGGGGGTTGGGGGCAGATACGCAGTATTTT.

The chain employs TRBV28 and TRBJ2-2; D possibly corresponds to TRBD2 (6 bases). The CDR3 consists of 13 residues. The germline V gene has CDR1 MDHEN and CDR2 SYDVKM. Trimming removed 11 bases from V and 1 base from J, with 11 bases in between. In nucleotides, the CDR3 is TGTGCCGGAGGGCAGGGGAACACCGGGGAGCTGTTTTTT. Its translation: CAGGQGNTGELFF. Supplemented by reference TRBV28 and TRBJ2-2, the full variable domain reads DVKVTQSSRYLVKRTGEKVFLECVQDMDHENMFWYRQDPGLGLRLIYFSYDVKMKEKGDIPEGYSVSREKKERFSLILESASTNQTSMYLCAGGQGNTGELFFGEGSRLTVL.

The chain uses TRBV6-2 or TRBV6-3 and TRBJ1-6; maybe TRBD1 (5 bases). The CDR3 extends over 13 amino acids. V gave up 7 bases and J gave up 10 bases, with 14 bases separating them. The germline V gene encodes CDR1 MNHEY and CDR2 SVGEGT. As DNA, the CDR3 is TGTGCCAGCACCATAGGAGGGGAATCACCCCTCCACTTT. This encodes CASTIGGESPLHF.